Listed below are T cell receptor beta chains from one sample, sequenced in a study of vaccination effects on CD4 cells after COVID-19. Measured with immunoSEQ multiplex PCR; TCRdb has only the in-frame clones, and not every one. The table lists 35,000 to 50,000 clones, 77% of them singletons. Their antigens are not known. This specimen consisted of CD4+ T cells from PBMCs cultured with HCoV-NL63 spike peptides, obtained before COVID-19 vaccination. These receptors originate from a human donor who received a COVID-19 vaccine. Each CDR3 is given with its conserved first and last residue. The D gene is left open where the match is weak. Size is omitted from some rows. Given values are once, few, many or a class for expanded clones.

D gene: -
V gene: TRBV11-2
J gene: TRBJ1-6
clone size: -
CDR3 protein: CASSSSFGNNSPLHF
CDR3 DNA: TGTGCCAGCAGCTCCAGTTTTGGGAATAATTCACCCCTCCACTTT

D gene: TRBD1
V gene: TRBV19
J gene: TRBJ1-2
clone size: -
CDR3 protein: CASTRLGQGGGYTF
CDR3 DNA: TGTGCCAGTACCCGGTTGGGACAGGGAGGAGGCTACACCTTC

D gene: -
V gene: TRBV6-2/TRBV6-3
J gene: TRBJ1-5
clone size: few
CDR3 protein: CASSYAAYNQPQHF
CDR3 DNA: TGTGCCAGCAGTTACGCGGCCTACAATCAGCCCCAGCATTTT

D gene: -
V gene: TRBV4-1
J gene: TRBJ1-1
clone size: -
CDR3 protein: CASSQDFLAAAFF
CDR3 DNA: TGCGCCAGCAGCCAAGATTTTTTGGCGGCGGCTTTCTTT

D gene: TRBD1
V gene: TRBV4-1
J gene: TRBJ2-3
clone size: -
CDR3 protein: CASSQVGQGRYF
CDR3 DNA: TGCGCCAGCAGCCAGGTTGGACAGGGTCGCTATTTT

D gene: TRBD1
V gene: TRBV6-6
J gene: TRBJ2-5
clone size: -
CDR3 protein: CASRRDRQETQYF
CDR3 DNA: TGTGCCAGCAGGAGGGACAGACAAGAGACCCAGTACTTC

D gene: -
V gene: TRBV28
J gene: TRBJ2-2
clone size: once
CDR3 protein: CASSLILPGELFF
CDR3 DNA: TGTGCCAGCAGTTTAATCCTGCCCGGGGAGCTGTTTTTT

D gene: -
V gene: TRBV18
J gene: TRBJ2-2
clone size: -
CDR3 protein: CASSPFVTNTGELFF
CDR3 DNA: TGTGCCAGCTCACCATTTGTCACGAACACCGGGGAGCTGTTTTTT

D gene: -
V gene: TRBV2
J gene: TRBJ2-6
clone size: -
CDR3 protein: CASKTSGANVLTF
CDR3 DNA: TGTGCCAGCAAAACCTCTGGGGCCAACGTCCTGACTTTC

D gene: -
V gene: TRBV27
J gene: TRBJ1-3
clone size: -
CDR3 protein: CASRSSGNTIYF
CDR3 DNA: TGTGCCAGCAGGAGCTCTGGAAACACCATATATTTT

D gene: TRBD1
V gene: TRBV11-2
J gene: TRBJ2-2
clone size: -
CDR3 protein: CASRTGGSDTGELFF
CDR3 DNA: TGTGCCAGCAGAACAGGGGGCTCCGACACCGGGGAGCTGTTTTTT

D gene: -
V gene: TRBV6-2/TRBV6-3
J gene: TRBJ1-6
clone size: -
CDR3 protein: CASSWGPGHSPLHF
CDR3 DNA: TGTGCCAGCAGTTGGGGGCCAGGTCATTCACCCCTCCACTTT

D gene: TRBD2
V gene: TRBV3-1/TRBV3-2
J gene: TRBJ2-5
clone size: once
CDR3 protein: CASSNGGYQETQYF
CDR3 DNA: TGTGCCAGCAGCAACGGGGGGTACCAAGAGACCCAGTACTTC

D gene: -
V gene: TRBV21-1
J gene: TRBJ2-4
clone size: few
CDR3 protein: CASSSRLGTSGGAKNIQYF
CDR3 DNA: TGTGCCAGCAGCAGTCGACTAGGGACTAGCGGGGGGGCCAAAAACATTCAGTACTTC

D gene: TRBD1
V gene: TRBV24-1
J gene: TRBJ1-5
clone size: -
CDR3 protein: CATSDRQGGNQPQHF
CDR3 DNA: TGTGCCACCAGTGATCGACAGGGGGGCAATCAGCCCCAGCATTTT

D gene: -
V gene: TRBV10-3
J gene: TRBJ2-3
clone size: few
CDR3 protein: CAISEPGSTDTQYF
CDR3 DNA: TGTGCCATCAGTGAGCCTGGGAGCACAGATACGCAGTATTTT

D gene: -
V gene: TRBV18
J gene: TRBJ1-6
clone size: -
CDR3 protein: CASSPSRLNSPLHF
CDR3 DNA: TGTGCCAGCTCACCATCCAGGCTAAATTCACCCCTCCACTTT

D gene: -
V gene: TRBV18
J gene: TRBJ1-2
clone size: -
CDR3 protein: CASSLNPGTGFYGYTF
CDR3 DNA: TGTGCCAGCTCACTAAATCCCGGGACCGGATTCTATGGCTACACCTTC

D gene: -
V gene: TRBV7-3
J gene: TRBJ1-6
clone size: -
CDR3 protein: CASSLTGDNRPLHF
CDR3 DNA: TGTGCCAGCAGCTTAACAGGGGATAATAGGCCCCTCCACTTT

D gene: -
V gene: TRBV25-1
J gene: TRBJ2-3
clone size: -
CDR3 protein: CASSDRDTQYF
CDR3 DNA: TGTGCCAGCAGTGACAGGGATACGCAGTATTTT

D gene: TRBD2
V gene: TRBV4-1
J gene: TRBJ2-3
clone size: -
CDR3 protein: CASSPQPGLAGGRDTQYF
CDR3 DNA: TGCGCCAGCAGCCCCCAACCAGGACTAGCGGGGGGGCGAGATACGCAGTATTTT

D gene: -
V gene: TRBV5-1
J gene: TRBJ2-6
clone size: -
CDR3 protein: CASQLLPSSGANVLTF
CDR3 DNA: TGCGCCAGCCAGCTACTTCCTAGCTCTGGGGCCAACGTCCTGACTTTC

D gene: TRBD1
V gene: TRBV19
J gene: TRBJ2-3
clone size: -
CDR3 protein: CASSTATGGTDTQYF
CDR3 DNA: TGTGCCAGTAGCACTGCCACAGGGGGCACAGATACGCAGTATTTT

D gene: TRBD2
V gene: TRBV11-2
J gene: TRBJ2-3
clone size: -
CDR3 protein: CASSLGLAGGLATDTQYF
CDR3 DNA: TGTGCCAGCAGCCTGGGACTAGCGGGGGGACTAGCCACAGATACGCAGTATTTT

D gene: -
V gene: TRBV3-1/TRBV3-2
J gene: TRBJ1-5
clone size: -
CDR3 protein: CASSPRGSQPQHF
CDR3 DNA: TGTGCCAGCAGCCCCAGAGGGAGTCAGCCCCAGCATTTT

D gene: TRBD2
V gene: TRBV5-1
J gene: TRBJ2-5
clone size: once
CDR3 protein: CASSFGLAGLSGETQYF
CDR3 DNA: TGCGCCAGCAGCTTCGGACTAGCGGGGTTATCGGGAGAGACCCAGTACTTC

D gene: -
V gene: TRBV19
J gene: TRBJ1-1
clone size: -
CDR3 protein: CASSRDRAITEAFF
CDR3 DNA: TGTGCCAGTAGTAGGGATCGGGCCATCACTGAAGCTTTCTTT

D gene: TRBD2
V gene: TRBV11-2
J gene: TRBJ2-3
clone size: -
CDR3 protein: CASSSGGTSGGASKQYF
CDR3 DNA: TGTGCCAGCAGCTCCGGAGGGACTAGCGGGGGGGCCTCTAAGCAGTATTTT

D gene: -
V gene: TRBV19
J gene: TRBJ1-5
clone size: -
CDR3 protein: CASSPDRSFNQPQHF
CDR3 DNA: TGTGCCAGTAGCCCAGACAGAAGTTTTAATCAGCCCCAGCATTTT

D gene: -
V gene: TRBV5-6
J gene: TRBJ1-1
clone size: -
CDR3 protein: CASSWDGRNTEAFF
CDR3 DNA: TGTGCCAGCAGCTGGGACGGAAGGAACACTGAAGCTTTCTTT

D gene: TRBD1
V gene: TRBV30
J gene: TRBJ2-1
clone size: -
CDR3 protein: CAWTGTNYNEQFF
CDR3 DNA: TGTGCTTGGACAGGGACCAACTACAATGAGCAGTTCTTC

D gene: -
V gene: TRBV5-6
J gene: TRBJ1-3
clone size: -
CDR3 protein: CASSFGDTGNTIYF
CDR3 DNA: TGTGCCAGCAGCTTCGGGGACACTGGAAACACCATATATTTT

D gene: -
V gene: TRBV24-1
J gene: TRBJ1-1
clone size: once
CDR3 protein: CATSDSSNTEAFF
CDR3 DNA: TGTGCCACCAGTGACAGTTCGAACACTGAAGCTTTCTTT

D gene: -
V gene: TRBV29-1
J gene: TRBJ2-3
clone size: -
CDR3 protein: CSVEWVASDTQYF
CDR3 DNA: TGCAGCGTTGAATGGGTGGCGTCAGATACGCAGTATTTT

D gene: -
V gene: TRBV24-1
J gene: TRBJ1-5
clone size: few
CDR3 protein: CATSDPTSDSNQPQHF
CDR3 DNA: TGTGCCACCAGTGATCCAACCAGCGATAGCAATCAGCCCCAGCATTTT

D gene: TRBD1
V gene: TRBV2
J gene: TRBJ1-2
clone size: -
CDR3 protein: CASSVGTGVGYTF
CDR3 DNA: TGTGCCAGCAGTGTAGGGACAGGGGTGGGCTACACCTTC

D gene: TRBD1
V gene: TRBV4-2
J gene: TRBJ1-5
clone size: -
CDR3 protein: CASSQETGNQPQHF
CDR3 DNA: TGTGCCAGCAGCCAAGAGACAGGGAATCAGCCCCAGCATTTT

D gene: -
V gene: TRBV24-1
J gene: TRBJ2-3
clone size: -
CDR3 protein: CATSDRGTVTREVRTDTQYF
CDR3 DNA: TGTGCCACCAGTGACCGGGGGACCGTCACTCGAGAGGTGCGCACAGATACGCAGTATTTT

D gene: -
V gene: TRBV7-9
J gene: TRBJ1-2
clone size: -
CDR3 protein: CASSLKANYGYTF
CDR3 DNA: TGTGCCAGCAGCTTAAAAGCTAACTATGGCTACACCTTC

D gene: TRBD1
V gene: TRBV7-9
J gene: TRBJ1-2
clone size: -
CDR3 protein: CASRQEGQGYGYTF
CDR3 DNA: TGTGCCAGCAGACAGGAGGGACAGGGCTATGGCTACACCTTC

D gene: -
V gene: TRBV30
J gene: TRBJ1-5
clone size: -
CDR3 protein: CAWSVGGNQPQHF
CDR3 DNA: TGTGCCTGGAGTGTAGGAGGTAATCAGCCCCAGCATTTT

D gene: -
V gene: TRBV30
J gene: TRBJ1-4
clone size: -
CDR3 protein: CAWSLSRDSPPTNEKLFF
CDR3 DNA: TGTGCCTGGAGTCTCTCACGGGACTCACCCCCAACTAATGAAAAACTGTTTTTT